The 20 T cell receptor beta chains below come from one sample, sequenced in a study of T cell repertoires in cytomegalovirus infection (dated by TCRdb to between 2018 and 2021). Instrument used: Illumina HiSeq 1500. TCRdb reran the public reads through fastp at Q25 and MiXCR, keeping productive beta chains. One record per CDR3 amino acid sequence lists the most common genes and DNA. The sample includes nearly 550,000 distinct CDR3 sequences, with approximately 15% observed a single time. In total, the top ten clones hold 24% of the sample. The sample was CD8+ T cells from PBMCs. These receptors all stem from a human donor in good health (CMV status not recorded). Some clones in this sample may be carry-over from other donors' samples.

This chain links TRBV5-5 with TRBJ1-5, with TRBD1 matching 11 bases. CDR1 and CDR2 (germline): SGHKS, YYEKEE (reference sequence). There are 18 residues in the CDR3. V was clipped by 5 bases and J by 0 bases; unmatched bases: 10. CDR3 loop: CASRSGTGGLFSNQPQHF. CDR3 in DNA: TGTGCCAGCAGATCCGGGACAGGGGGTTTGTTTAGCAATCAGCCCCAGCATTTT. Together with reference TRBV5-5 and TRBJ1-5, the CDR3 gives the full variable domain: DAGVTQSPTHLIKTRGQQVTLRCSPISGHKSVSWYQQVLGQGPQFIFQYYEKEERGRGNFPDRFSARQFPNYSSELNVNALLLGDSALYLCASRSGTGGLFSNQPQHFGDGTRLSIL.

The chain couples TRBV5-6 to TRBJ1-4; D is uncertain. Germline CDR1 reads SGHDT; CDR2 reads YYEEEE. The CDR3 is made up of 12 amino acids. With 4 bases removed from V and 6 bases from J, the gap between germline ends came to 7 bases. CDR3 sequence: CASSGFDEKLFF. CDR3 DNA: TGTGCCAGCAGCGGTTTTGATGAAAAACTGTTTTTT.

This clonotype was detected a few times. CDR3 sequence reads: CASNGEHIQYF. CDR3 DNA: TGTGCCAGTAACGGGGAACACATTCAGTACTTC. V is TRBV19 and J is TRBJ2-4; D is perhaps TRBD2 (5 bases). CDR3 length: 11 residues. Trimming left V 7 bases short and J 8 bases short, with 9 bases between. Germline-derived CDR1 and CDR2 are LNHDA and SQIVND (reference sequence).

In this sample, this clonotype turned up many times. The chain uses TRBV7-9 and TRBJ2-4; D remains ambiguous. The CDR3 consists of 16 residues. CDR1 and CDR2 from the germline V gene are SEHNR and FQNEAQ (reference sequence). V was cut by 1 base and J by 0 bases, with 10 bases left in between. The CDR3 DNA is TGTGCCAGCAGCTTAGGTCCGTTTCGAGCCAAAAACATTCAGTACTTC. Its protein is CASSLGPFRAKNIQYF.

This clonotype has at least ten counts. V gene TRBV19 combines with J gene TRBJ2-1; D gene unclear. Deletions cut 0 bases from V and 8 bases from J, with 14 bases between. CDR1 is LNHDA, CDR2 SQIVND, per germline (reference sequence). This CDR3 region has 15 residues. CDR3 nucleotide sequence: TGTGCCAGTAGTATAGATTCCGGCGTATTCTATGAGCAGTTCTTC. Encoded protein: CASSIDSGVFYEQFF.

This clonotype occurred many times. The gene calls are TRBV14 and TRBJ2-3; TRBD2 agrees at 10 bases. Trimming took 2 bases from V and 6 from J; bases not matched to a gene: 2. Germline V gives CDR1 SGHDN, CDR2 FVKESK. The CDR3 runs 14 residues. The CDR3 is CASSQLGLADTQYF. CDR3 sequence (DNA): TGTGCCAGCAGCCAATTGGGACTAGCGGATACGCAGTATTTT.

The sample holds many counts of this clonotype. The rearrangement links TRBV12-3 or TRBV12-4 to TRBJ2-7; 14 bases map to TRBD2. The CDR3 has 16 amino acids. J lost 5 bases, V lost 5 bases, and 8 bases had no gene match. The CDR3 DNA reads as TGTGCCAGCAGTCCGACTAGCGGGAGGGCAGAGGACGAGCAGTACTTC. It yields the protein CASSPTSGRAEDEQYF.

The rearrangement joins TRBV19 to TRBJ1-5; 7 bases agree with TRBD1. V lost 7 bases and J lost 0; bases outside the gene matches: 6. Per the germline V gene, CDR1 is LNHDA and CDR2 is SQIVND (reference sequence). The length of the CDR3 is 15 residues. The CDR3 sequence is CASKSGQYSNQPQHF. Here the CDR3 DNA reads TGTGCCAGTAAATCGGGACAGTATAGCAATCAGCCCCAGCATTTT.

In this sample, this clonotype turned up many times. The chain combines TRBV27 with TRBJ1-2; no clear D. Germline values: CDR1 MNHEY, CDR2 SMNVEV (reference sequence). This CDR3 comprises 16 residues. Between the trimmed V and J ends, which lost 5 bases and 5 bases, there was a span of 21 bases. The CDR3 loop reads CASSAWAGSPPYGYTF. DNA for the CDR3: TGTGCCAGCAGTGCCTGGGCGGGGTCTCCCCCTTATGGCTACACCTTC.

This clonotype has a count of ten or more. This chain links TRBV7-3 with TRBJ2-1; maybe TRBD2 (7 bases). CDR3 size: 14 residues. Germline loops: CDR1 SGHTA, CDR2 FQGTGA. Trimming cost V 3 bases and J 8 bases, with 14 bases left between them. In nucleotides, the CDR3 is TGTGCCAGCAGCTTGGGGGGGGGGCCCGATGAGCAGTTCTTC. Residues: CASSLGGGPDEQFF.

This clonotype was counted ten times or more. The V and J genes are TRBV12-5 and TRBJ1-2; 10 bases agree with TRBD1. This CDR3 is 14 amino acids long. V trimming: 2 bases; J trimming: 13 bases; junction bases outside the gene matches: 10. Germline V lookup: CDR1 LGHNT, CDR2 FRNRAP. The CDR3 protein is CASGLPTGTGEGTF. In DNA, the CDR3 is TGTGCTAGTGGTTTGCCAACCGGGACAGGGGAAGGCACCTTC.

This chain links TRBV29-1 with TRBJ2-1; no definite D call. The CDR3 is 14 amino acids. V lost 7 bases to trimming and J lost 0 bases, with 13 bases between them. Germline V CDR1 and CDR2: SQVTM, ANQGSEA. The DNA for the CDR3 is TGCAGCGGGAAGAACCGAAGCTCCTACAATGAGCAGTTCTTC. Translation gives CSGKNRSSYNEQFF.

This clonotype has ten or more counts. V gene TRBV7-9 combines with J gene TRBJ2-7; D might be TRBD1 (6 bases). This CDR3 has 14 residues. V gave up 4 bases and J gave up 4 bases, with 14 bases separating them. Germline V gives CDR1 SEHNR, CDR2 FQNEAQ (reference sequence). CDR3 sequence (DNA): TGTGCCAGCAGCTCGGGACACCGAATATACGAGCAGTACTTC. This encodes CASSSGHRIYEQYF.

Concerning this clonotype itself: Just one base apart from a much larger clone, this may be a read error. This CDR3 fails to terminate in the conserved phenylalanine or tryptophan, so it likely reflects a read error. This sequence joins TRBV6-2 or TRBV6-3 and TRBJ1-2; TRBD1 aligns across 8 bases. CDR3 size: 15 residues. The V segment lost 5 bases and the J segment 2 bases; nucleotides outside the gene matches: 7. Germline V gene data show CDR1 as MNHEY and CDR2 as SVGEGT. This CDR3 is CASSGPDRVNYGYTL. The CDR3 DNA sequence: TGTGCCAGCAGTGGACCGGACAGGGTCAACTATGGCTACACCTTA.

This clonotype has a handful of counts. V is TRBV27 and J is TRBJ2-7, with D uncertain. The V end was cut by 0 bases, the J end by 0 bases, with 12 bases between. The germline V gene encodes CDR1 MNHEY and CDR2 SMNVEV (reference sequence). The CDR3 covers 16 residues. CDR3 amino acids: CASSLSGSRYSYEQYF. In DNA form, the CDR3 reads TGTGCCAGCAGTTTATCTGGGTCTCGCTACTCCTACGAGCAGTACTTC.

Concerning this clonotype: A single base separates this from a much larger clone, so it may be a read error. No conserved phenylalanine or tryptophan ends this CDR3, so it is likely a read error. V is TRBV7-9 and J is TRBJ1-1; D unresolved. The V and J ends lost 7 bases and 1 base respectively, with 7 bases between them. Germline assignment: CDR1 SEHNR and CDR2 FQNEAQ (reference sequence). The CDR3 is made up of 12 amino acids. The CDR3 loop reads CASMDGNTEAFC. The CDR3 DNA reads as TGTGCCAGCATGGACGGGAACACTGAAGCTTTCTGT.

This clonotype has a handful of counts. The chain combines TRBV19 with TRBJ2-2; 7 nucleotides agree with TRBD1. The germline gives CDR1 LNHDA, CDR2 SQIVND (reference sequence). J gave up 5 bases and V 5 bases, and 5 bases lay outside the gene matches. The CDR3 runs to 14 residues. CDR3 sequence: CASSAGTDTGELFF. The CDR3 DNA is TGTGCCAGTAGTGCCGGGACAGATACCGGGGAGCTGTTTTTT.

This clonotype was seen a handful of times. This chain uses TRBV5-5 with TRBJ2-3; D remains ambiguous. V lost 10 bases and J 5 bases, leaving 20 bases between the germline ends. Germline V CDR1 and CDR2: SGHKS, YYEKEE (reference sequence). The CDR3 has 14 residues. The CDR3 is CASTAPRVKDTQYF. The CDR3 DNA reads TGTGCCTCGACTGCACCCCGGGTGAAAGATACGCAGTATTTT.

This chain joins TRBV11-2 and TRBJ1-1; D is uncertain. The V end was cut by 5 bases, the J end by 10 bases, with 11 bases between. Germline V gene sequence: CDR1 SGHAT, CDR2 FQNNGV. This CDR3 contains 11 residues. In nucleotides, the CDR3 is TGTGCCAGCAGCGCAACGCCCGGAGCTTTCTTT. Protein: CASSATPGAFF.

This clonotype occurred many times. This chain links TRBV28 with TRBJ2-7, with 10 bases that match TRBD2. V was clipped by 6 bases and J by 3 bases; unmatched bases: 11. Germline V CDR1 and CDR2: MDHEN, SYDVKM. The CDR3 spans 16 residues. The CDR3 here is CASSIGSSGSFYEQYF. The DNA of the CDR3 is TGTGCCAGCAGCATTGGGTCTAGCGGGAGCTTCTACGAGCAGTACTTC.